The clone carrying this TCR beta chain appeared a few times. The CDR3 sequence is 16 residues long. V dropped 0 bases and J dropped 9; count of bases not matched to a gene: 10. Germline lookup yields CDR1 MNHEY and CDR2 SVGAGI. These data originate in a study of beta chain features in type 1 diabetes. cDNA synthesis used the whole RNA isolate, giving expressed TCRB sequences. Some clones are missing from TCRdb's copy, which holds only in-frame ones; the method was immunoSEQ multiplex PCR. The table includes around 340,000 clones, 7% to 9% detected once. The chain links TRBV6-5 to TRBJ2-1; 8 nucleotides agree with TRBD2. The sample taken for sequencing was central memory CD4+ T cells from blood. The clonotype comes from a woman in her late teens or twenties in good health. The CDR3 loop is CASSYSPSGRRIEQFF. The DNA for the CDR3 is TGTGCCAGCAGTTACTCGCCCAGCGGGAGAAGGATTGAGCAGTTCTTC.